These 13 T cell receptor beta chains were all obtained from the same sample, sequenced in a study of beta chain features in type 1 diabetes. Expressed TCRB transcripts were sequenced because the isolated RNA had all been reverse transcribed beforehand. The repertoire was sequenced with immunoSEQ multiplex PCR; TCRdb's copy has only in-frame clones and lacks some. The sample carries about 150,000 clones, roughly 11% recorded once. The sequenced sample consisted of central memory CD4+ T cells from blood. The receptors derive from a man between 18 and 29 years old in good health.

Ten or more counts support this clone. This rearrangement joins TRBV29-1 to TRBJ2-7, with a possible D match to TRBD1 (6 bases). Trimming cost V 5 bases and J 5 bases, with 10 bases left between them. The CDR3 is made up of 11 amino acids. The germline V gene has CDR1 SQVTM and CDR2 ANQGSEA. The CDR3 here is CSVLGAHEQYF. The CDR3 DNA is TGCAGCGTTTTGGGGGCCCACGAGCAGTACTTC.

Of note for this clone: A read error is possible here, since a much larger clone lies one base away. The genes are TRBV29-1 and TRBJ2-7; 9 bases are a match to TRBD1. The germline gives CDR1 SQVTM, CDR2 ANQGSEA. J gave up 6 bases and V 6 bases, and 9 bases lay outside the gene matches. There are 13 residues in the CDR3. The CDR3 here is CSVADRGGGEQYF. In nucleotides, the CDR3 is TGCAGCGTCGCGGACAGGGGCGGCGGCGAGCAGTACTTC.

This clone was observed a handful of times. The genes are TRBV10-3 and TRBJ2-7; 8 bases fit TRBD1. This CDR3 is 14 amino acids long. The germline gives CDR1 ENHRY, CDR2 SYGVKD. The V segment lost 10 bases and the J segment 6 bases; nucleotides outside the gene matches: 14. CDR3 sequence: CATRPGGEGSEQYF. CDR3 bases: TGTGCCACTCGCCCAGGGGGCGAAGGGAGCGAGCAGTACTTC.

The chain is built from TRBV28 and TRBJ2-7, with 7 bases lining up with TRBD1. Trimming took 4 bases from V and 2 from J; bases not matched to a gene: 8. The germline CDR1 and CDR2 sequences are MDHEN and SYDVKM. CDR3 length equals 15 residues. The CDR3 loop reads CASSSPPTGTYEQYF. The CDR3 nucleotides are TGTGCCAGCAGTTCTCCCCCGACAGGGACCTACGAGCAGTACTTC.

V is TRBV29-1 and J is TRBJ2-7, with D possibly TRBD1 on 5 matching bases. This CDR3 contains 14 residues. V was pared by 3 bases and J by 2 bases, with 14 bases between. CDR1 and CDR2 from the germline V gene are SQVTM and ANQGSEA. The CDR3 loop reads CSVDHPDRTYEQYF. CDR3 sequence (DNA): TGCAGCGTTGATCACCCTGACAGAACCTACGAGCAGTACTTC.

This clone occurred a few times. The chain combines TRBV7-3 with TRBJ2-5, with no clear D. The J call is uncertain, as TRBJ2-7 better fits the DNA end. Germline-derived CDR1 and CDR2 are SGHTA and FQGTGA. This CDR3 spans 13 amino acids. The CDR3 loop is CASSLARDYEQYF. The DNA of the CDR3 is TGTGCCAGCAGCTTAGCTCGAGACTACGAGCAGTACTTC.

A few counts support this clone. The chain employs TRBV29-1 and TRBJ1-2; no definite D call. The V and J ends lost 1 base and 7 bases respectively, with 4 bases between them. The CDR3 is made up of 10 amino acids. CDR1 and CDR2 from the germline V gene are SQVTM and ANQGSEA. This CDR3 is CSVEVGGYTF. The CDR3 DNA follows: TGCAGCGTTGAAGTGGGTGGCTACACCTTC. Together with reference TRBV29-1 and TRBJ1-2, the CDR3 gives the full variable domain: SAVISQKPSRDICQRGTSLTIQCQVDSQVTMMFWYRQQPGQSLTLIATANQGSEATYESGFVIDKFPISRPNLTFSTLTVSNMSPEDSSIYLCSVEVGGYTFGSGTRLTVV.

This clone was recorded a few times. The chain uses TRBV5-1 and TRBJ2-5; D gene ambiguous. The tail of the sequence fits TRBJ2-7 better, so the J call may be wrong. CDR3 size: 13 residues. Germline V gives CDR1 SGHRS, CDR2 YFSETQ. The CDR3 DNA follows: TGCGCCAGCAGCTCCCTTAGCTCCTACGAGCAGTACTTC. It encodes CASSSLSSYEQYF.

The table lists this clone with many counts. The chain employs TRBV28 and TRBJ2-7, with D possibly TRBD2 on 5 matching bases. Trimming took off 6 bases at V and 0 bases at J, with 9 bases between the two ends. Germline CDR1 is MDHEN and CDR2 is SYDVKM. This CDR3 has 13 residues. CDR3 DNA: TGTGCCAGCAGCTCCGGGAACTCCTACGAGCAGTACTTC. Translating gives CASSSGNSYEQYF. Complete variable domain (other parts from reference TRBV28 and TRBJ2-7): DVKVTQSSRYLVKRTGEKVFLECVQDMDHENMFWYRQDPGLGLRLIYFSYDVKMKEKGDIPEGYSVSREKKERFSLILESASTNQTSMYLCASSSGNSYEQYFGPGTRLTVT.

This clone was observed a few times. The chain employs TRBV28 and TRBJ2-7; D is undetermined. Germline-derived CDR1 and CDR2 are MDHEN and SYDVKM. The CDR3 is 13 residues long. V was pared by 7 bases and J by 3 bases, with 13 bases between. CDR3 residues: CASTSGRGYEQYF. In DNA, the CDR3 is TGTGCCAGCACCTCAGGACGTGGCTACGAGCAGTACTTC.

This clone has more than one count but fewer than ten. The chain is built from TRBV19 and TRBJ2-4; D perhaps matches TRBD1 (6 bases). This CDR3 is built from 11 residues. The germline V and J ends were trimmed by 6 bases and 9 bases, with 9 bases remaining between them. Germline V gene data show CDR1 as LNHDA and CDR2 as SQIVND (reference sequence). CDR3 loop: CASSTGLIQYF. The CDR3 DNA sequence: TGTGCCAGTAGCACAGGGCTCATTCAGTACTTC.

This clone was seen more than once but under ten times. The J gene is TRBJ2-7, the V gene TRBV5-1; 8 nucleotides align to TRBD1. Trimming took 3 bases from V and 3 from J; bases not matched to a gene: 8. There are 15 residues in the CDR3. CDR1 and CDR2 from the germline V gene are SGHRS and YFSETQ. CDR3 coding DNA: TGCGCCAGCAGCTATGGTCCGGGACAGGACTACGAGCAGTACTTC. Protein: CASSYGPGQDYEQYF.

This clone was found a few times. This rearrangement joins TRBV7-9 to TRBJ2-2, with D tentatively TRBD1 (5 bases). Trimming stripped 3 bases from V and 6 bases from J, with 17 bases between. The CDR3 is 16 residues long. Germline V CDR1 and CDR2: SEHNR, FQNEAQ (reference sequence). DNA for the CDR3: TGTGCCAGCAGCTTGAGGTTGACAGAACCGTCCGGGGAGCTGTTTTTT. It translates to CASSLRLTEPSGELFF.